The following is a TCR beta chain sequence with its context. A second about 7 to 12 cycle PCR used barcoded and J-beta primers. TCRdb re-derived calls from the 5' RACE reads in MiXCR, one entry per CDR3 protein. The table shows about 1.6 million distinct CDR3 sequences, with about 31% occurring only once. This sample was included in a study of blood T cells in healthy people across ages. The CDR3 has 15 amino acids. V lost 3 bases and J lost 5, with 15 bases in between. Germline assignment: CDR1 SGHRS and CDR2 YFSETQ. Material: blood. The sequence came from a woman in her twenties or thirties in good health. This chain connects TRBV5-1 to TRBJ2-1, with D unclear. The CDR3 DNA is TGCGCCAGCAGCTCGGTAGTAGCCCAAAACAATGAGCAGTTCTTC. Amino acids: CASSSVVAQNNEQFF.